This TCR beta chain originates from a study of molecular identifiers for immune sequencing clone quantification. TCRdb independently ran MiXCR on the PCR reads; one entry per CDR3 protein. Here the sample spans about 510,000 distinct CDR3 sequences, about 26% being singletons. This clonotype has more than one count but fewer than ten. Its antigen remains unidentified. Notes on the study in general: In cases of identical TCR molecules sharing a barcode, highly expanded clone sizes could be underestimated.

The CDR3 is 14 amino acids. V dropped 5 bases and J dropped 7; count of bases not matched to a gene: 3. In germline, CDR1 is MNHNY, CDR2 SVGAGI (reference sequence). The chain is built from TRBV6-6 and TRBJ1-6; 9 bases align to TRBD1. The sequencing sample was made of naive CD8+ T cells from blood, with Jurkat cell RNA spiked in. The subset was: FACS-sorted CD8+CD4-CCR7+CD45RA+ naive T cells. This clonotype was obtained from a human donor in good health. Some libraries in this study had Jurkat cell RNA spiked in. The CDR3 nucleotides are TGTGCCAGCAGTACGACAGGGGGGAATTCACCCCTCCACTTT. Translating gives CASSTTGGNSPLHF.